A selection of T cell receptor beta chains follows, all from one sample in a study of T cell responses to AZD1222 COVID-19 vaccine. Generated by immunoSEQ multiplex PCR, the TCRdb table keeps only in-frame clones and is missing some. The table includes fewer than 85,000 clones, about four fifths detected once. Specimen: peripheral blood, collected 28 days after the second AZD1222 dose. These receptors all stem from an adult who received the AZD1222 COVID-19 vaccine. The CDR3 runs from the conserved cysteine through the conserved F or W. A D gene is named only where the DNA matches it firmly. Size values are once, few and many counts, or a class for expanded clones, and some rows have none.

>NA|TRBJ2-1|12|TRBV7-2|NA
TGTGCCAGCAGCTCCCCCGGTCTTCGTCAGTTCTTC
CASSSPGLRQFF
>NA|TRBJ2-5|16|TRBV5-1|NA
TGCGCCAGCAGCTTGGTATTGGGGGAAGGAGGAGAGACCCAGTACTTC
CASSLVLGEGGETQYF
>TRBD2|TRBJ2-3|17|TRBV13|NA
TGTGCCAGCAGCTTCCCCCACGGGGGGAGGGCCCGGGATACGCAGTATTTT
CASSFPHGGRARDTQYF
>TRBD1|TRBJ1-4|14|TRBV28|NA
TGTGCCAGTTTGCGACAGGGCGTAATGGAAAAACTGTTTTTT
CASLRQGVMEKLFF
>TRBD1|TRBJ2-7|17|TRBV7-9|NA
TGTGCCAGCAGCCCACCTACCAGAACAGGGGCCGTCTACGAGCAGTACTTC
CASSPPTRTGAVYEQYF
>NA|TRBJ1-1|15|TRBV7-8|NA
TGTGCCAGCAGCTTAGCGTCAGGCGGACGTACTGAAGCTTTCTTT
CASSLASGGRTEAFF
>NA|TRBJ2-2|15|TRBV7-3|NA
TGTGCCAGCAGCATAGACGGGACAAACACCGGGGAGCTGTTTTTT
CASSIDGTNTGELFF
>TRBD1|TRBJ2-2|15|TRBV3-1/TRBV3-2|NA
TGTGCCAGCAGTCCCAGGGGGCGCGTCACCGGGGAGCTGTTTTTT
CASSPRGRVTGELFF
>TRBD2|TRBJ2-1|14|TRBV5-1|NA
TGCGCCAGCGGAACCGGGACTAGCGACAATGAGCAGTTCTTC
CASGTGTSDNEQFF
>TRBD2|TRBJ2-1|18|TRBV6-2/TRBV6-3|NA
TGTGCCAGCAGTTACTCGATACCGGGGGAGGGCCTCAACAATGAGCAGTTCTTC
CASSYSIPGEGLNNEQFF
>NA|TRBJ1-3|17|TRBV7-6|NA
TGTGCCAGCACCCCCCGCGCGGGCGGGATCTCTGGAAACACCATATATTTT
CASTPRAGGISGNTIYF
>NA|TRBJ2-1|13|TRBV27|NA
TGTGCCAGCAGCCCCGGGCATAGGAATGAGCAGTTCTTC
CASSPGHRNEQFF
>NA|TRBJ2-3|15|TRBV7-3|NA
TGTGCCAGCAGCCCTAGGGACCTGGGCACAGATACGCAGTATTTT
CASSPRDLGTDTQYF
>NA|TRBJ2-5|16|TRBV7-9|NA
TGTGCCAGCAGCTTAGCGATTAGAAGAAACCAAGAGACCCAGTACTTC
CASSLAIRRNQETQYF
>TRBD1|TRBJ1-1|14|TRBV28|medium-sized
TGTGCCAGCAGCCACGGACAGGGGATCACTGAAGCTTTCTTT
CASSHGQGITEAFF
>NA|TRBJ2-1|13|TRBV3-1/TRBV3-2|NA
TGTGCCAGCAGCCAAACGGACGACACTGAGCAGTTCTTC
CASSQTDDTEQFF
>NA|TRBJ2-3|15|TRBV18|NA
TGTGCCAGCTCAGCCCAGGGGACTAGCACAGATACGCAGTATTTT
CASSAQGTSTDTQYF
>NA|TRBJ1-2|14|TRBV5-1|NA
TGCGCCAGCAGCTTTGGGGGGGATACCTATGGCTACACCTTC
CASSFGGDTYGYTF
>NA|TRBJ2-7|15|TRBV7-9|few
TGTGCCAGCAGCTCTGGTGACCAAAACTCCTACGAGCAGTACTTC
CASSSGDQNSYEQYF
>TRBD1|TRBJ1-3|15|TRBV30|few
TGTGCCTGGAGCGACGGGACAGGCTCTGGAAACACCATATATTTT
CAWSDGTGSGNTIYF
>NA|TRBJ2-3|13|TRBV5-6|NA
TGTGCCAGCAGCCGCTGGCGGCGGAATACGCAGTATTTT
CASSRWRRNTQYF
>NA|TRBJ2-3|12|TRBV6-2/TRBV6-3|NA
TGTGCCAGCAGTTACTCTAGAGACACCCCGTATTTT
CASSYSRDTPYF
>NA|TRBJ1-4|13|TRBV4-1|NA
TGCGCCAGCAGCCAACGGACAGAAGAAAAACTGTTTTTT
CASSQRTEEKLFF
>NA|TRBJ1-1|12|TRBV28|NA
TGTGCCAGCAGCATCCCTCTCGCTGAAGCTTTCTTT
CASSIPLAEAFF
>TRBD1|TRBJ1-1|11|TRBV29-1|few
TGCAGCGTTGGGGCCCAGGGGGGAGCTTTCTTT
CSVGAQGGAFF
>TRBD1|TRBJ1-6|17|TRBV3-1/TRBV3-2|NA
TGTGCCAGCAGCCAGGGGGGACAGAGAGTTAATAATTCACCCCTCCACTTT
CASSQGGQRVNNSPLHF
>NA|TRBJ2-3|14|TRBV18|NA
TGTGCCAGCTCACCAACACCTAGCACAGATACGCAGTATTTT
CASSPTPSTDTQYF
>NA|TRBJ1-2|13|TRBV29-1|NA
TGCAGCGTTGAAACGCAGGTGAACTATGGCTACACCTTC
CSVETQVNYGYTF